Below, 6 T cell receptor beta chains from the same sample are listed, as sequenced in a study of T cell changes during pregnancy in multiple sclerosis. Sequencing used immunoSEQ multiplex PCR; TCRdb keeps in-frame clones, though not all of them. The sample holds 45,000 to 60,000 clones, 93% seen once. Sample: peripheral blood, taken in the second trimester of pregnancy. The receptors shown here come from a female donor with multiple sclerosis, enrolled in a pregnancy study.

The CDR3 nucleotides are TGTGCCAGCAGTGATTGGACAGGGGGCGCCGGCTATGGCTACACCTTC. Translation gives CASSDWTGGAGYGYTF. The genes are TRBV2 and TRBJ1-2, with 11 nucleotides matching TRBD1. V lost 3 bases and J lost 4; bases outside the gene matches: 7. The CDR3 has 16 residues. Germline lookup yields CDR1 SNHLY and CDR2 FYNNEI.

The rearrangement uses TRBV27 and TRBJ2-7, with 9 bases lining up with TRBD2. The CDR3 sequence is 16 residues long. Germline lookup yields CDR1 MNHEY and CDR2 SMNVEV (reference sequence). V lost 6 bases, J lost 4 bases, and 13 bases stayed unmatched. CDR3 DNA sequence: TGTGCCAGCAGAACTACGGCCGGGACTAGCCTTTACGAGCAGTACTTC. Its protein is CASRTTAGTSLYEQYF.

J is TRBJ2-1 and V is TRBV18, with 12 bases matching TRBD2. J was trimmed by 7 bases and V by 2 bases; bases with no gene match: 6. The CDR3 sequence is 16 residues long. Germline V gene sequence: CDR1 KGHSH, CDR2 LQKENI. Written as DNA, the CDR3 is TGTGCCAGCTCACCAGCGACTAGCGGGAGAGGAAATGAGCAGTTCTTC. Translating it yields CASSPATSGRGNEQFF.

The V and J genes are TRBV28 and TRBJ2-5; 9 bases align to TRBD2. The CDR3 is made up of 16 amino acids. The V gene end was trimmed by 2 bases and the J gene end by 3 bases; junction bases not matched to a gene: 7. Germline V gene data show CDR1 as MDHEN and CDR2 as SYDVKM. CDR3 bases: TGTGCCAGCAGTTTAATGGTAGCGGGAGCTAAAGAGACCCAGTACTTC. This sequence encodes CASSLMVAGAKETQYF.

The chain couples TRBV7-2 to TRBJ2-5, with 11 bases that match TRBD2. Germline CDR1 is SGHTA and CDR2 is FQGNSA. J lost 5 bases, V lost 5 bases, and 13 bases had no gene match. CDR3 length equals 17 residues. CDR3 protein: CASSQLPGLAVLETQYF. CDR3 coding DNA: TGTGCCAGCAGCCAACTACCGGGACTAGCGGTGCTGGAGACCCAGTACTTC.

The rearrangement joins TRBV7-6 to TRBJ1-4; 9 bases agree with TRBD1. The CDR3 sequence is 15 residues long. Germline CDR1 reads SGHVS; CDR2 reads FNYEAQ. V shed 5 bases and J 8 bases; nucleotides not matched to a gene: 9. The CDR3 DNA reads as TGTGCCAGCAGCACTAACAGGGGGCGAGGGGAAAAACTGTTTTTT. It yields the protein CASSTNRGRGEKLFF.